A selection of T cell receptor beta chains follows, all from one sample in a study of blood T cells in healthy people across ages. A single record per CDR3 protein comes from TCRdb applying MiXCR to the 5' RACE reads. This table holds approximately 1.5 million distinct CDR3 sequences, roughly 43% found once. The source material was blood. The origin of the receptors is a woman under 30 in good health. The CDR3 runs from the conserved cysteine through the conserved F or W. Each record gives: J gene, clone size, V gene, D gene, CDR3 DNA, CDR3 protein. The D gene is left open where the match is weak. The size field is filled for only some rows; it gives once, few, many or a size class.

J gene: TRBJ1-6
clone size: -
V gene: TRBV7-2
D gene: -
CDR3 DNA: TGTGCCAGCAGCTCTCCGGCAATTTCCGTTGATAATTCACCCCTCCACTTT
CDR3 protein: CASSSPAISVDNSPLHF

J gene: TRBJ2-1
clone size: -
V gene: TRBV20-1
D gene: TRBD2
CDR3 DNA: TGCAGTGCCGCGGGGGGTTACAATGAGCAGTTCTTC
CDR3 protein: CSAAGGYNEQFF

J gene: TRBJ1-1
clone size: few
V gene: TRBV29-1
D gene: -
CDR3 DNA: TGCAGCGTTGGTGACAGATTGAACACTGAAGCTTTCTTT
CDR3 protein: CSVGDRLNTEAFF

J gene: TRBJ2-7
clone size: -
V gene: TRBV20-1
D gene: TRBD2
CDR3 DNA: TGCAGTGCAATGCTAGGGACTAGCGGCTTCTACGAGCAGTACTTC
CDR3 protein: CSAMLGTSGFYEQYF

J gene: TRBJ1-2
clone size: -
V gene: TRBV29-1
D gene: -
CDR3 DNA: TGCAGCGTTGAAGATCTGGACAGAGGGATCGGCGATGGCTACACCTTC
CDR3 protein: CSVEDLDRGIGDGYTF

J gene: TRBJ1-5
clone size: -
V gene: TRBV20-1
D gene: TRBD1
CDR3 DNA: TGCAGTGCTAGGTCGACAGGGGGGAATCAGCCCCAGCATTTT
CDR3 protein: CSARSTGGNQPQHF

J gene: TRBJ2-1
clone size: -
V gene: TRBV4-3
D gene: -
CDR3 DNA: TGCGCCAGCAGAGATCGACTCCGCCGGGAGCAGTTCTTC
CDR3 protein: CASRDRLRREQFF

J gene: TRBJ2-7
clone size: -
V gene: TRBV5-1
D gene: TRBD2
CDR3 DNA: TGCGCCAGCAGTTTGGTAACGGGAGGAAACAATAAGCAGTACTTC
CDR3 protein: CASSLVTGGNNKQYF

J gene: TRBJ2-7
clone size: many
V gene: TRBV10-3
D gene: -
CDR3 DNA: TGTGCCATCAGTGAGTCTGCCTACGAGCAGTACTTC
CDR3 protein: CAISESAYEQYF

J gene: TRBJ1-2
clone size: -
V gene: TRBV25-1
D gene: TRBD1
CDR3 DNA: TGTGCCAGCAGTGAAGGGACAGGACCCTATGGCTACACCTTC
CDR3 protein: CASSEGTGPYGYTF

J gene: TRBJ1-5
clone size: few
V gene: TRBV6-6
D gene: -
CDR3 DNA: TGTGCCAGCCGCCTAGGTGGGGGCGGTCAGCCCCAGCATTTT
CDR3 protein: CASRLGGGGQPQHF

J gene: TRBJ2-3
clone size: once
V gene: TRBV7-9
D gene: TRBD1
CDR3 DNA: TGTGCCAGCAGCTTCAGACAGGGTATTTTAGATACGCAGTATTTT
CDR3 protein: CASSFRQGILDTQYF

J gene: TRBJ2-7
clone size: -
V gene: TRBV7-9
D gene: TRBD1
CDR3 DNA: TGTGCCAGCAGCCCACCGTTGGGACAGAAAAACAATGAGCAGTACTTC
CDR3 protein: CASSPPLGQKNNEQYF

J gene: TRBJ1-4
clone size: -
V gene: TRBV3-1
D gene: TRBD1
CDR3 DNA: TGTGCCAGCAGCTCGACGGACAGGAATGAAAAACTGTTTTTT
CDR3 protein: CASSSTDRNEKLFF

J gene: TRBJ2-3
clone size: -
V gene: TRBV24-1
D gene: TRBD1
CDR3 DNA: TGTGCCACCAGTGACCGGACAGGGGGCATTGATACGCAGTATTTT
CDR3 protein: CATSDRTGGIDTQYF

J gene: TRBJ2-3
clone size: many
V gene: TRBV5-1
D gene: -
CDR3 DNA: TGTGCCAGCAGCTCCAGCTTGGATACGCAGTATTTT
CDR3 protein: CASSSSLDTQYF

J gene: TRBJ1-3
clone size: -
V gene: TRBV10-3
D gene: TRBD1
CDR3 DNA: TGTGCCATCAGTGAACAGGGGCCGAGCTCTGGAAACACCATATATTTT
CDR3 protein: CAISEQGPSSGNTIYF

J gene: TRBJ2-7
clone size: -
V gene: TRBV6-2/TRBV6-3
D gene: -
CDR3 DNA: TGTGCCAGCACGAGGCAGAGACGCTACGAGCAGTACTTC
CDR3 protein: CASTRQRRYEQYF

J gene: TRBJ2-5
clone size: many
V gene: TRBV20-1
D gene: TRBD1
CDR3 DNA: TGCAGTGCTAGCAACCACAGGGGTGACCAAGAGACCCAGTACTTC
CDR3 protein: CSASNHRGDQETQYF

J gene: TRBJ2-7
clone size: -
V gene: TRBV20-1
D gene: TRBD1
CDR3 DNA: TGCAGTGCTAGAGATCCCAGACAGGGAATGAACTACGAGCAGTACTTC
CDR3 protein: CSARDPRQGMNYEQYF

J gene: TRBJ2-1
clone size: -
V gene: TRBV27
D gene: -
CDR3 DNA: TGTGCCAGCAGTTTTCGTAGTTCTCTATACAGCTCCTACAATGAGCAGTTCTTC
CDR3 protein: CASSFRSSLYSSYNEQFF

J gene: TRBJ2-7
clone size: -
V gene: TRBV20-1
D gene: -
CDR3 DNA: TGCAGTGCTAGCGCCCCTGGGGGCGGGGGCTTATACAATGAGCAGTACTTC
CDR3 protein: CSASAPGGGGLYNEQYF

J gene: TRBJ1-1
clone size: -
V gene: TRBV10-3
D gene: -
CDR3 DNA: TGTGCCATCAGTGACAGGGGTTTAACTGAAGCTTTCTTT
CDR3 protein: CAISDRGLTEAFF

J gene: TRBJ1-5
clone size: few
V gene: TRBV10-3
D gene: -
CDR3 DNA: TGTGCCATCAGTGAGATCAATCAGCCCCAGCATTTT
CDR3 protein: CAISEINQPQHF

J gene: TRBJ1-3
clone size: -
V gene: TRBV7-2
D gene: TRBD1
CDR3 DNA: TGTGCCAGCAGCCCCGGGACAGGGGTGGTTGGAAACACCATATATTTT
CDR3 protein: CASSPGTGVVGNTIYF

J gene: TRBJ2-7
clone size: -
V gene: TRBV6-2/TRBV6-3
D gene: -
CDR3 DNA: TGTGCCAGCAGGCGTGGGGGCGGCTCCTACGAGCAGTACTTC
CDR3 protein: CASRRGGGSYEQYF

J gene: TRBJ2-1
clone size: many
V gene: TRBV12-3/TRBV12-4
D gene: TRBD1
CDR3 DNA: TGTGCCAGCAGTGAGTGGACAGGAGATAATGAGCAGTTCTTC
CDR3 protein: CASSEWTGDNEQFF

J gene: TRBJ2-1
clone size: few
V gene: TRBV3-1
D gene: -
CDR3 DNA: TGTGCCAGCAGCCAAGGGGCTCTGGGTGAGCAGTTCTTC
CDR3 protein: CASSQGALGEQFF

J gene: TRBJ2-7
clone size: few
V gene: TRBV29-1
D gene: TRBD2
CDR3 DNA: TGCAGCGTTCGCGAAGAAACTAGCGGGAGTTTCTACGAGCAGTACTTC
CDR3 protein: CSVREETSGSFYEQYF

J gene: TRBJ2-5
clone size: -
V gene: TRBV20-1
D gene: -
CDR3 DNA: TGCAGTGCTAGAGGAGGGACTTCTCTACGGGTGAGAGAGACCCAGTACTTC
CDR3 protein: CSARGGTSLRVRETQYF

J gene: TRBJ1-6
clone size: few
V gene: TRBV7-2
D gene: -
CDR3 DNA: TGTGCCAGCAACTACGACAGAAGATATTCACCCCTCCACTTT
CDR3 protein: CASNYDRRYSPLHF

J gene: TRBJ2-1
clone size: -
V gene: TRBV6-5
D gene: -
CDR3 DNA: TGTGCCAGCAGTTACTACAGGACCAACTACAATGAGCAGTTCTTC
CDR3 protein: CASSYYRTNYNEQFF

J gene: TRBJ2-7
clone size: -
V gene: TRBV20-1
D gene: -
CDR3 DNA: TGCAGTGCCAGGAATCGGATAGGATACAATGAGCAGTACTTC
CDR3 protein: CSARNRIGYNEQYF

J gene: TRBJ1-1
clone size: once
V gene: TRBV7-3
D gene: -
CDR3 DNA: TGTGCCAGCAGCTTAGGGGGATATGGGAACACTGAAGCTTTCTTT
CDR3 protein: CASSLGGYGNTEAFF

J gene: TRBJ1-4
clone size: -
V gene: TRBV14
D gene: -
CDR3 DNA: TGTGCCAGCAGCCAAGATCGTCAGAATGAAAAACTGTTTTTT
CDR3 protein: CASSQDRQNEKLFF

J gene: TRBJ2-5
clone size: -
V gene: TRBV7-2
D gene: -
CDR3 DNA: TGTGCCAGCAGCTTAGTGTTTGATTTGGAGACCCAGTACTTC
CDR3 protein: CASSLVFDLETQYF

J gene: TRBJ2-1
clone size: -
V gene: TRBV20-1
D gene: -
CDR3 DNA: TGCAGTGCTAGGGGGAATAAGCAGTTCTTC
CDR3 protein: CSARGNKQFF

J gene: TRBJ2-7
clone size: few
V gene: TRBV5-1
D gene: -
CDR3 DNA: TGCGCCAGCAGCATCCCCGGGACATGGGATGAGCAGTACTTC
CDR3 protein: CASSIPGTWDEQYF

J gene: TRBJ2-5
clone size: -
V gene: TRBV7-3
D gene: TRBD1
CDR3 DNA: TGTGCCAGCAGCCTGGGACAGTTGAGAGAGCAGTACTTC
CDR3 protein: CASSLGQLREQYF

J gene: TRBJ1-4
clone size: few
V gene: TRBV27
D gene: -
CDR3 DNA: TGTGCCAGCAGTTTAGGACAGTTTGAAAAACTGTTTTTT
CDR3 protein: CASSLGQFEKLFF

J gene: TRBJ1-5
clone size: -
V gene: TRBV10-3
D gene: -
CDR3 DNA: TGTGCCATCAGTGTGTCGGAGCAGCCCCAGCATTTT
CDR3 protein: CAISVSEQPQHF

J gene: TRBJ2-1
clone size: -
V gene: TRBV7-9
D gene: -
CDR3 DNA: TGTGCCAGCAGCCGGACTACTCGGGATGAGCAGTTCTTC
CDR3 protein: CASSRTTRDEQFF

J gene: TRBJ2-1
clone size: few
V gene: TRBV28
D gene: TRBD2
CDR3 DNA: TGTGCCAGCAGGACTGCGGGGGGGGATGAGCAGTTCTTC
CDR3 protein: CASRTAGGDEQFF